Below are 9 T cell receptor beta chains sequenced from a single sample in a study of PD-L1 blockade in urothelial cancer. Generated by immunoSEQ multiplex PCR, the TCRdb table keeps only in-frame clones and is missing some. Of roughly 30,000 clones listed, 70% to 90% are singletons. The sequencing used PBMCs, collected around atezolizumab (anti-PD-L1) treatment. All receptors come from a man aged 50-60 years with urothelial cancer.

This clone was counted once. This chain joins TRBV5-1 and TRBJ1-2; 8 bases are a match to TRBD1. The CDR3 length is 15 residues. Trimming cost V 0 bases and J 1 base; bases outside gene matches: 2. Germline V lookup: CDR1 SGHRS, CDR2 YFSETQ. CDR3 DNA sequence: TGCGCCAGCAGCTTGGCAGGGGGCTATAACTATGGCTACACCTTC. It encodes CASSLAGGYNYGYTF.

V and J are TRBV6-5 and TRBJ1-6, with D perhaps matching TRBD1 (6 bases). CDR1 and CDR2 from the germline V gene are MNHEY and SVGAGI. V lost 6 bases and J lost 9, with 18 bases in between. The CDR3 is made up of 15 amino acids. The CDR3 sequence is CASRKAGTLTSPLHF. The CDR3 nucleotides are TGTGCCAGCAGGAAAGCCGGGACACTCACTTCACCCCTCCACTTT.

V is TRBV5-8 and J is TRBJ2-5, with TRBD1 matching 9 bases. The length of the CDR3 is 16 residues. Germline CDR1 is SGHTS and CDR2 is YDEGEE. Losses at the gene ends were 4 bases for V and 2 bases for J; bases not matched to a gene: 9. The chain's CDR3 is CASSPPLGQGQETQYF. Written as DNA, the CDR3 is TGTGCCAGCAGCCCACCCTTGGGACAGGGTCAAGAGACCCAGTACTTC.

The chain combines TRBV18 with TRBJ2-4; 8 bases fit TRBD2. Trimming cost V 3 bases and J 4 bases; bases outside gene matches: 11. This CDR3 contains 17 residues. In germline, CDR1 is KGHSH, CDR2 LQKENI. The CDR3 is CASSPPAGTRGKNIQYF. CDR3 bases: TGTGCCAGCTCACCTCCCGCCGGGACTAGAGGGAAAAACATTCAGTACTTC.

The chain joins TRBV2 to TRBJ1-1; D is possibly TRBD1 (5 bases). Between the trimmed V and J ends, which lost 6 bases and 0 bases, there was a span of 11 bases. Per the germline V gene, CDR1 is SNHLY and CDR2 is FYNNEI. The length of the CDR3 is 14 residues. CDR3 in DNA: TGTGCCAGCAGCCGACAGACTCTGAACACTGAAGCTTTCTTT. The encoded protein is CASSRQTLNTEAFF.

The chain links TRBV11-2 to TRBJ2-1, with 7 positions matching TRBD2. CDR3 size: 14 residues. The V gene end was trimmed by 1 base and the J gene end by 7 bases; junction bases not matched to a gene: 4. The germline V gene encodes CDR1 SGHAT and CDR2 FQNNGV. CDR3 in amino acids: CASSLGGRGNEQFF. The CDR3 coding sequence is TGTGCCAGCAGCTTAGGCGGGAGAGGGAATGAGCAGTTCTTC.

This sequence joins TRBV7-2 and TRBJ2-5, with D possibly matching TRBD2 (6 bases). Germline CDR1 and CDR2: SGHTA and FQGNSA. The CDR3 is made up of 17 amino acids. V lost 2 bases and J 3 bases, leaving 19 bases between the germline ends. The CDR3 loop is CASSLPPGGVVEETQYF. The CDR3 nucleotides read TGTGCCAGCAGCTTACCTCCAGGAGGGGTGGTAGAAGAGACCCAGTACTTC.

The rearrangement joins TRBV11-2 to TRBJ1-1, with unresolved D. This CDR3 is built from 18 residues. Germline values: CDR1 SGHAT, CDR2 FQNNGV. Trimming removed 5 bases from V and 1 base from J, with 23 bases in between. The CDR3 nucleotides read TGTGCCAGCAGCCCTTTTAAGATACCGCGACACCAGAACACTGAAGCTTTCTTT. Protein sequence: CASSPFKIPRHQNTEAFF.

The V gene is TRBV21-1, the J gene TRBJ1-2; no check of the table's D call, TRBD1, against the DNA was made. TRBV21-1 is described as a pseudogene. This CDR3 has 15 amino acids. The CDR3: CASSKKGKGRYGYTF. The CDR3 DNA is TGTGCCAGCAGCAAAAAAGGGAAGGGGCGGTATGGCTACACCTTC.